This T cell receptor beta chain comes out of a study of shared clonotypes between healthy human individuals. Study details: For every donor, three CD4 naive, three CD4 memory, two CD8 naive and one CD8 memory plates were used. Findings and caveats of the study: What limited the represented genetic and exposure-history diversity was the small number of donors.

Notes on this clone: No antigen is known for it.

Deep-level settings were used for running the assay. Method: immunoSEQ multiplex PCR; TCRdb's copy keeps in-frame clones and lacks some. The table records 760,000 or so clones, approximately 97% of them present only once. Positively selected for CCR7, the CD45RO-negative cells used as naive CD8 cells excluded terminally differentiated effector memory CD45RA+ cells. Every one of the donors was a Caucasian adult that lived in Nashville, Tennessee. The CDR3 has 15 residues. Trimming removed 5 bases at V and 4 bases at J, with 16 bases between. Germline values: CDR1 SNHLY, CDR2 FYNNEI. The sequenced sample consisted of naive CD8+ T cells sorted from blood. V and J are TRBV2 and TRBJ2-3; D might be TRBD2 (6 bases). The receptor comes from a man aged 25 to 45 in good health. CDR3 sequence: CASSYRGRDADTQYF. DNA for the CDR3: TGTGCCAGCAGTTACCGAGGGCGGGATGCAGATACGCAGTATTTT.